This record looks at one T cell receptor (beta chain) sequence and its context. Which antigen it targets is not known. Base qualities were left out, and no much larger clone turns up one base away. Every donor was a healthy Caucasian. Three pairs of female monozygotic twins, all aged 18 to 29 years, were included in the twin cohort. Positive isolation kits from Invitrogen were used to isolate the CD4+ and CD8+ T cell populations. At the junction V is shortened by 6 bases and J by 3 bases, with 8 bases in between. Including the terminal cysteine and phenylalanine, the CDR3 comprises 13 residues. Kept here is only the CDR3 DNA, which spans 39 bases and is read in frame from base 1. The CDR1 and CDR2 encoded by the germline V gene are MDHEN and SYDVKM. The data originate from a study of identical twins (dated by TCRdb to between 2015 and 2016). Notes on the research overall: The study deep-sequenced TCR alpha and beta repertoires from monozygotic twins, unrelated adults of various ages and cord blood to test whether fetal clonotypes persist. To rule out contamination, the twin experiments were replicated at different times with different library preparation protocols.

What the research found in general, with its limitations: Abundant cord blood beta clonotypes had fewer insertions, young adult naive repertoires showed a similar but weaker trend, and memory repertoires showed no such trend. Compared with coincidental sharing between unrelated individuals, an excess of low generation-probability sequences was observed among out-of-frame TCR alpha sequences shared between twins. Invariant T cells such as MAIT and iNKT could partly confound zero-insertion analyses, although diverse VJ usage argued against such confounding for most clonotypes. The excess sharing between twins in beta out-of-frame sequences was weaker because fewer shared sequences reduced the signal-to-noise ratio. In monozygotic twins, out-of-frame TCR alpha sharing was systematically underestimated by recombination models, although the models agreed with sharing between unrelated individuals. Conclusions relied on cross-sectional statistical analysis, since the same donors could not be followed over many years.

The library was made by 5' RACE. The instrument was an Illumina HiSeq 2000. Template switching added a universal primer binding site, and the final cDNA carried a unique molecular identifier that allowed TCR cDNA molecules to be counted accurately. Specific primers in the conserved constant-segment region were used to synthesize first-strand cDNA for the TCR alpha and beta chains. Each cDNA library was double barcoded, with a SMART-Mk sample barcode plus Illumina barcodes, to control for contamination. Two successive PCR steps introduced TruSeq adapter sequences along with Illumina sample barcodes. The Illumina HiSeq platform was used with custom primers to sequence TCR alpha and beta cDNA libraries. As for how the authors treated the data: Raw reads were processed with MiGEC to extract unique molecular identifiers, and MiXCR was used to determine CDR3 positions. Recombination models were inferred per individual with the repgenHMM and IGoR tools using an EM algorithm. The analysis of shared clonotypes was done with the tcR package in R, with sharing normalized by the product of cloneset sizes. Out-of-frame nonproductive sequences were analyzed to study raw recombination free of thymic and clonal selection effects. TCRdb trimmed public reads at Q25 via fastp, called clones via MiXCR and kept in-frame beta chains. Rows matching on CDR3 protein sequence are summarized as one entry with the most common DNA and genes. TCRdb, not the original authors, processed these V and J calls. This sample holds 450,000 to 650,000 distinct CDR3 sequences; 15% were observed only once. 0.44% of the sample goes to the ten largest clones.

This same sample was also taken into another study, of yellow fever vaccine responses in identical twins. The second investigation adds: According to the authors, the vaccine-induced T cell response in identical twins seemed to be partly convergent and partly specific to each individual. In the study, vaccine-responding T cell clones were precisely tracked in identical twins.

This receptor was identified in a woman aged 18-35 years in good health. The sample comprised CD4+ T cells sorted from blood. The chain was built from TRBV28 and TRBJ2-2, with the D gene uncertain. The CDR3 region: CASRDGYTGELFF. The DNA reads TGTGCCAGCAGGGACGGATACACCGGGGAGCTGTTTTTT.